This is a list of T cell receptor beta chains from one sample in a study of graft-versus-host responses after intestinal transplantation. Sequencing used immunoSEQ multiplex PCR; TCRdb keeps in-frame clones, though not all of them. The sample has 100,000 or so clones, about 90% seen once. Their recognized antigens are unknown. Source: unstimulated CD4+ T cells sorted from spleen or lymph node cells, taken before transplant. Source of these receptors: a human donor who was the organ donor for an intestinal transplant. CDR3s include the opening cysteine and the closing phenylalanine or tryptophan.

j_gene | len | v_gene | CDR3aa
TRBJ1-2 | 14 | TRBV16 | CASSQSIQGQGYTF
TRBJ2-1 | 14 | TRBV27 | CASSWSGGVPEQFF
TRBJ2-5 | 13 | TRBV5-1 | CASSPYLQETQYF
TRBJ2-7 | 13 | TRBV5-6 | CASSLGQFYEQYF
TRBJ2-7 | 11 | TRBV6-6 | CASSAGTRQYF
TRBJ1-5 | 15 | TRBV4-1 | CASSQDGSLGQPQHF
TRBJ2-7 | 15 | TRBV9 | CASSVGVGKPYEQYF
TRBJ1-2 | 14 | TRBV6-1 | CASSVLEGAQGYTF
TRBJ2-7 | 14 | TRBV7-9 | CASSLTLAGGEQYF
TRBJ2-5 | 15 | TRBV5-1 | CASSLGLAGLETQYF
TRBJ1-4 | 17 | TRBV15 | CATSPTGTGVTNEKLFF
TRBJ2-2 | 15 | TRBV25-1 | CASSESRGFAGELFF
TRBJ1-2 | 16 | TRBV5-6 | CASSDPGQGAFYGYTF
TRBJ1-1 | 13 | TRBV11-2 | CASSFRGFTEAFF
TRBJ2-3 | 15 | TRBV7-8 | CASSPRIAGTDTQYF
TRBJ1-2 | 15 | TRBV19 | CASSIVGTSQVGYTF
TRBJ2-2 | 14 | TRBV5-1 | CASRSDPGTGELFF
TRBJ2-5 | 13 | TRBV29-1 | CSVESNGPPSQYF
TRBJ2-1 | 15 | TRBV7-3 | CASSLPGDHYNEQFF
TRBJ2-1 | 15 | TRBV6-6 | CASRSGSGSLSEQFF
TRBJ2-4 | 13 | TRBV2 | CASSDTKRNIQYF
TRBJ1-3 | 17 | TRBV14 | CASSQRERRASGNTIYF
TRBJ2-2 | 17 | TRBV2 | CASNRAGGLANTGELFF
TRBJ1-1 | 16 | TRBV28 | CASSFKGGVSHTEAFF
TRBJ2-7 | 14 | TRBV19 | CASSARGVFTEQYF
TRBJ2-1 | 14 | TRBV29-1 | CSVESYRSYNEQFF
TRBJ1-5 | 13 | TRBV7-2 | CASSAIDNQPQHF
TRBJ1-5 | 13 | TRBV7-8 | CASSLNSNQPQHF
TRBJ2-5 | 13 | TRBV9 | CASSALPRETQYF
TRBJ2-2 | 11 | TRBV19 | CASTRTGELFF
TRBJ1-1 | 15 | TRBV29-1 | CSVLPGGGMNTEAFF
TRBJ1-5 | 13 | TRBV7-2 | CASSLDSNQPQHF
TRBJ2-6 | 21 | TRBV4-1 | CASSLEPGQGARKPGANVLTF
TRBJ2-2 | 14 | TRBV2 | CASRGLASSGELFF
TRBJ1-5 | 16 | TRBV30 | CAWSARGTLFNQPQHF
TRBJ1-1 | 16 | TRBV10-3 | CAITPGTGGMNTEAFF
TRBJ1-4 | 14 | TRBV2 | CASRRTGAGEKLFF
TRBJ2-7 | 14 | TRBV27 | CASIGRTGAYEQYF